This passage covers 23 T cell receptor beta chains from one sample sequenced in a study of OX40 agonist ivuxolimab in advanced cancers. Libraries were prepared by immunoSEQ multiplex PCR; TCRdb keeps only in-frame clonotypes and omits some of them. This sample yields approximately 84,000 clones, of which about 86% are seen a single time; 1.5% to 2.5% belongs to the top ten. The starting material was CD4+ or CD8+ T cells sorted from blood, obtained in a trial of the OX40 agonist ivuxolimab. These receptors were collected from an adult with an advanced solid tumor such as melanoma, head and neck, liver or kidney cancer.

The chain joins TRBV6-4 to TRBJ1-2, with D possibly matching TRBD1 (5 bases). The CDR3 extends over 14 amino acids. Trimming cost V 0 bases and J 4 bases, with 9 bases left between them. Germline V lookup: CDR1 MRHNA, CDR2 SNTAGT. This CDR3 is CASSDSGGAYGYTF. CDR3 in DNA: TGTGCCAGCAGTGACTCAGGTGGGGCCTATGGCTACACCTTC.

The rearrangement uses TRBV19 and TRBJ1-1, with D maybe TRBD1 (6 bases). The germline V gene encodes CDR1 LNHDA and CDR2 SQIVND (reference sequence). CDR3 size: 18 residues. The germline V and J ends were trimmed by 9 bases and 0 bases, with 26 bases remaining between them. CDR3 in DNA: TGTGCCAGCCGGCCTCCCGAGGGGGGGGGCACCATGAACACTGAAGCTTTCTTT. Residues: CASRPPEGGGTMNTEAFF.

CDR3 protein: CSVGPPTGIYGYTF. The CDR3, as DNA: TGCAGCGTTGGTCCCCCCACAGGCATCTATGGCTACACCTTC. The V and J genes are TRBV29-1 and TRBJ1-2, with a tentative D call TRBD1 (5 bases). This CDR3 comprises 14 residues. V was trimmed by 4 bases and J by 4 bases, leaving 16 bases between them. CDR1 and CDR2 from the germline V gene are SQVTM and ANQGSEA.

This chain joins TRBV28 and TRBJ2-3; D may be TRBD1 or TRBD2 (5 bases each). Looked up from germline, CDR1 is MDHEN and CDR2 is SYDVKM. Trimming took 4 bases from V and 5 from J, leaving 7 bases between them. The CDR3 consists of 12 residues. The CDR3 nucleotides read TGTGCCAGCAGTTGGGGGATAGATACGCAGTATTTT. It specifies CASSWGIDTQYF. The variable domain in full, with the rest retrieved from reference TRBV28 and TRBJ2-3, is DVKVTQSSRYLVKRTGEKVFLECVQDMDHENMFWYRQDPGLGLRLIYFSYDVKMKEKGDIPEGYSVSREKKERFSLILESASTNQTSMYLCASSWGIDTQYFGPGTRLTVL.

The rearrangement joins TRBV28 to TRBJ2-7, with D possibly matching TRBD2 (5 bases). Trimming took 2 bases from V and 3 from J, leaving 11 bases between them. This CDR3 has 14 amino acids. CDR1 and CDR2 (germline): MDHEN, SYDVKM. Written as DNA, the CDR3 is TGTGCCAGCAGTTTAAACGGGGAATACTACGAGCAGTACTTC. It yields the protein CASSLNGEYYEQYF.

V gene TRBV5-1 combines with J gene TRBJ1-6, with D possibly being TRBD1 (5 bases). Trimming left V 3 bases short and J 6 bases short, with 16 bases between. CDR1 is SGHRS, CDR2 YFSETQ, per germline. The CDR3 is 16 residues long. The CDR3 region has the DNA TGCGCCAGCAGCTCTGACGGGGCGCTATCTAATTCACCCCTCCACTTT. Protein sequence: CASSSDGALSNSPLHF.

The chain couples TRBV7-2 to TRBJ1-5; D possibly corresponds to TRBD1 (5 bases). V was cut by 1 base and J by 0 bases, with 7 bases left in between. Germline CDR1 and CDR2: SGHTA and FQGNSA. The CDR3 is 15 amino acids. CDR3 in amino acids: CASSLDQGSNQPQHF. Here the CDR3 DNA reads TGTGCCAGCAGCTTAGACCAGGGTAGCAATCAGCCCCAGCATTTT.

This clone was recorded once. This rearrangement joins TRBV28 to TRBJ2-5, with 7 bases lining up with TRBD2. The germline CDR1 and CDR2 sequences are MDHEN and SYDVKM. The CDR3 extends over 17 amino acids. V lost 1 base to trimming and J lost 2 bases; unmatched junction nucleotides: 10. CDR3 coding DNA: TGTGCCAGCAGTTTATTCCCTCGGACTAGAGGTCAAGAGACCCAGTACTTC. This encodes CASSLFPRTRGQETQYF.

The chain carries TRBV6-5 and TRBJ1-4, with a possible D match to TRBD1 (5 bases). CDR1 is MNHEY and CDR2 is SVGAGI in the germline V gene. Trimming removed 1 base at V and 7 bases at J, with 10 bases between. The CDR3 is 14 amino acids. CDR3 bases: TGTGCCAGCAGTTACTATCGGACAACTGAAAAACTGTTTTTT. It encodes CASSYYRTTEKLFF.

This chain links TRBV28 with TRBJ1-1; perhaps TRBD1 as D (6 bases). Per the germline V gene, CDR1 is MDHEN and CDR2 is SYDVKM. Trimming pared 3 bases from V and 4 bases from J, leaving 15 bases between. The CDR3 consists of 15 residues. CDR3 amino acids: CASSLGGKLATEAFF. The CDR3 DNA is TGTGCCAGCAGTTTGGGGGGCAAATTGGCCACTGAAGCTTTCTTT. Full variable domain (rest looked up from reference TRBV28 and TRBJ1-1): DVKVTQSSRYLVKRTGEKVFLECVQDMDHENMFWYRQDPGLGLRLIYFSYDVKMKEKGDIPEGYSVSREKKERFSLILESASTNQTSMYLCASSLGGKLATEAFFGQGTRLTVV.

The table lists this clone with a few counts. The sample contains more than one DNA sequence encoding this CDR3. The chain employs TRBV29-1 and TRBJ2-3; D perhaps matches TRBD2 (5 bases). Germline V gene data show CDR1 as SQVTM and CDR2 as ANQGSEA. The CDR3 runs to 13 residues. The ends were cut back, 0 bases at V and 4 bases at J, with 8 bases in the middle. In nucleotides, the CDR3 is TGCAGCGTTGAAGACTCGAGGGCAGATACGCAGTATTTT. It encodes CSVEDSRADTQYF.

This rearrangement joins TRBV7-6 to TRBJ2-3; TRBD1 aligns across 8 bases. Looked up from germline, CDR1 is SGHVS and CDR2 is FNYEAQ. The CDR3 sequence is 15 residues long. V lost 1 base and J lost 4; bases outside the gene matches: 4. Here the CDR3 DNA reads TGTGCCAGCAGCTTAGGTCACAGGGGGTCAGATACGCAGTATTTT. As protein: CASSLGHRGSDTQYF.

The V and J genes are TRBV5-1 and TRBJ1-4; 11 positions match TRBD1. From germline, CDR1 is SGHRS and CDR2 YFSETQ. This CDR3 has 15 residues. V trimming: 6 bases; J trimming: 6 bases; junction bases outside the gene matches: 7. CDR3 sequence reads: CASTRGGQGDEKLFF. CDR3 DNA sequence: TGCGCCAGCACCCGAGGGGGACAGGGGGATGAAAAACTGTTTTTT. The variable domain in full, with the rest retrieved from reference TRBV5-1 and TRBJ1-4, is KAGVTQTPRYLIKTRGQQVTLSCSPISGHRSVSWYQQTPGQGLQFLFEYFSETQRNKGNFPGRFSGRQFSNSRSEMNVSTLELGDSALYLCASTRGGQGDEKLFFGSGTQLSVL.

This clone is a singleton in its sample. The rearrangement links TRBV19 to TRBJ1-1, with 7 bases fitting TRBD1. The germline V gene has CDR1 LNHDA and CDR2 SQIVND (reference sequence). Trimming took 3 bases from V and 4 from J; bases not matched to a gene: 17. The CDR3 is 18 residues long. CDR3 DNA: TGTGCCAGTAGTATCCCCCCGGGTGGTACAGGGGCCTTCACTGAAGCTTTCTTT. Its protein product is CASSIPPGGTGAFTEAFF.

The rearrangement joins TRBV5-1 to TRBJ2-7, with 10 bases matching TRBD1. In germline, CDR1 is SGHRS, CDR2 YFSETQ. The CDR3 runs 17 residues. The ends lost 0 bases at V and 7 bases at J; junction bases unmatched: 13. The CDR3 sequence: CASSLARTGTGVGEQYF. The CDR3 nucleotides read TGCGCCAGCAGCTTGGCCCGGACCGGGACAGGGGTCGGGGAGCAGTACTTC. The entire variable domain, with the rest obtained from reference TRBV5-1 and TRBJ2-7, is as follows: KAGVTQTPRYLIKTRGQQVTLSCSPISGHRSVSWYQQTPGQGLQFLFEYFSETQRNKGNFPGRFSGRQFSNSRSEMNVSTLELGDSALYLCASSLARTGTGVGEQYFGPGTRLTVT.

The gene calls are TRBV10-3 and TRBJ2-3; 9 nucleotides agree with TRBD2. CDR1 is ENHRY, CDR2 SYGVKD, per germline. With 3 bases clipped from V and 0 bases from J, the junction kept 4 bases outside the gene matches. The CDR3 loop spans 16 amino acids. Here the CDR3 reads CAISDLAGLSTDTQYF. CDR3 DNA sequence: TGTGCCATCAGTGATCTAGCGGGGTTGAGCACAGATACGCAGTATTTT.

This chain connects TRBV6-1 to TRBJ1-1; 7 bases map to TRBD1. Germline V gives CDR1 MNHNS, CDR2 SASEGT. The V gene end was trimmed by 5 bases and the J gene end by 1 base; junction bases not matched to a gene: 4. The CDR3 is 14 residues long. The CDR3 spells CASSRDRKNTEAFF. The DNA of the CDR3 is TGTGCCAGCAGTAGGGACAGAAAGAACACTGAAGCTTTCTTT.

The V and J genes are TRBV11-2 and TRBJ1-2; no firm D call. There are 12 residues in the CDR3. Germline assignment: CDR1 SGHAT and CDR2 FQNNGV. Trimming stripped 2 bases from V and 6 bases from J, with 7 bases between. As DNA, the CDR3 is TGTGCCAGCAGCTTATGGAGGGATGGCTACACCTTC. Translation: CASSLWRDGYTF.

The gene calls are TRBV6-5 and TRBJ1-1; D is unclear. Germline CDR1 is MNHEY and CDR2 is SVGAGI. The CDR3 spans 11 residues. The V gene lost 4 bases and the J gene lost 7 bases, with 7 bases spanning the gap. The CDR3: CASSFWDEAFF. CDR3 DNA sequence: TGTGCCAGCAGTTTTTGGGATGAAGCTTTCTTT.

A single count supports this clone. This sequence joins TRBV20-1 and TRBJ2-7, with D uncertain. CDR1 DFQATT and CDR2 SNEGSKA come from the germline V gene (reference sequence). Trimming removed 5 bases from V and 3 bases from J, with 8 bases in between. This CDR3 is 11 amino acids long. The CDR3 nucleotides are TGCAGTGCTGTATCTTACTACGAGCAGTACTTC. Encoded protein: CSAVSYYEQYF.

This clone was seen once. V is TRBV4-3 and J is TRBJ2-3, with 9 bases identical to TRBD2. The length of the CDR3 is 16 residues. With 0 bases clipped from V and 3 bases from J, the junction kept 4 bases outside the gene matches. CDR1 and CDR2 (germline): LGHNA, YSLEER. Here the CDR3 reads CASSQESRGGTDTQYF. CDR3 nucleotides: TGCGCCAGCAGCCAAGAGTCGCGGGGGGGTACAGATACGCAGTATTTT.

The chain recombines TRBV4-1 with TRBJ1-2, with TRBD1 matching 9 bases. Trimming took 0 bases from V and 7 from J; bases not matched to a gene: 12. The length of the CDR3 is 17 residues. Germline loops: CDR1 MGHRA, CDR2 YSYEKL. CDR3 nucleotide sequence: TGCGCCAGCAGCCAAGAGTGGCCCAACACAGGGGGCGCTGGCTACACCTTC. Translated, it gives CASSQEWPNTGGAGYTF.

The V and J genes are TRBV21-1 and TRBJ2-5; TRBD1 is the table's D call and was not checked against the DNA. TRBV21-1 is termed a pseudogene. CDR3 length equals 15 residues. CDR3 sequence reads: CASSKDDRIQETQYF. CDR3 DNA sequence: TGTGCCAGCAGCAAAGACGACAGAATTCAAGAGACCCAGTACTTC.